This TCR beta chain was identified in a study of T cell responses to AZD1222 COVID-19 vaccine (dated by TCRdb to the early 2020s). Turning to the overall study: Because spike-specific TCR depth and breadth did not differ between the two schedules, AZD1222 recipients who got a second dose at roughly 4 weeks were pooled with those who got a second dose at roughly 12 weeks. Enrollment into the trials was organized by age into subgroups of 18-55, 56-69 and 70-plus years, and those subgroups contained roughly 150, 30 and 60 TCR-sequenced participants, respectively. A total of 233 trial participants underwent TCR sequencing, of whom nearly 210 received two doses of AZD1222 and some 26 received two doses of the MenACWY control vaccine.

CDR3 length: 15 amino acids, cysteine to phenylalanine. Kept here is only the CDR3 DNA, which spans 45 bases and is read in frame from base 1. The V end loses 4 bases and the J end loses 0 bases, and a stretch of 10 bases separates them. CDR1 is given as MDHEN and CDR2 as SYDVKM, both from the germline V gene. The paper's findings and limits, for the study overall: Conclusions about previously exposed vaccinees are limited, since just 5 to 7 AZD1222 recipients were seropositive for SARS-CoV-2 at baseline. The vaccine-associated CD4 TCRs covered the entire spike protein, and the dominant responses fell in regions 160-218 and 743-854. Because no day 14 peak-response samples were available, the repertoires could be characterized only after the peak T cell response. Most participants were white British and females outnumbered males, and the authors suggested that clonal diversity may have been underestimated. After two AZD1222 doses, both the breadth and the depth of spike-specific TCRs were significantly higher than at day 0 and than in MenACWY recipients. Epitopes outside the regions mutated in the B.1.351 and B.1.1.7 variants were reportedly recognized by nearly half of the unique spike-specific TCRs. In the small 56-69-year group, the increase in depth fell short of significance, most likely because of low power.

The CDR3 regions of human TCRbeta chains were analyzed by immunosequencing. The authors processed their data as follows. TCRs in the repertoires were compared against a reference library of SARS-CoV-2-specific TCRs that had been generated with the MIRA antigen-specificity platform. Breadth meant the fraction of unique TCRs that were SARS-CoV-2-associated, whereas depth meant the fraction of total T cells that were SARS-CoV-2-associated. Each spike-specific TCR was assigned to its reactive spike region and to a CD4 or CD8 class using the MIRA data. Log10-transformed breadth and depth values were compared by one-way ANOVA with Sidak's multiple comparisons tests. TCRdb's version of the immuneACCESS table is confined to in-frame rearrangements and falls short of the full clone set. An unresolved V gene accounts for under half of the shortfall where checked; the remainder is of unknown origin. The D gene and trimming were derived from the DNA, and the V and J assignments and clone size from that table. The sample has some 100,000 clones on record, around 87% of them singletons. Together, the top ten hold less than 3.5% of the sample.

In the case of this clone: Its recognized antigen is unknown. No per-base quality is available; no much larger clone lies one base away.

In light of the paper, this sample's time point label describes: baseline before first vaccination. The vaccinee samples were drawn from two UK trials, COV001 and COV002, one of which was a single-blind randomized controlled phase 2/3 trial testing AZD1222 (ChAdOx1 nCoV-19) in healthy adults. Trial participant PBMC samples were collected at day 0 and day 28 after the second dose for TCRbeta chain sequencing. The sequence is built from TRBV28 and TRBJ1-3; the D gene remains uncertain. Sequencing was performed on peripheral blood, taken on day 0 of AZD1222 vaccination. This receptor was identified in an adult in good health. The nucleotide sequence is TGTGCCAGCAGTTCCCACTCATCCTCTGGAAACACCATATATTTT. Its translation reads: CASSSHSSSGNTIYF. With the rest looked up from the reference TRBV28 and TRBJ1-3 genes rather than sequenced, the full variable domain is DVKVTQSSRYLVKRTGEKVFLECVQDMDHENMFWYRQDPGLGLRLIYFSYDVKMKEKGDIPEGYSVSREKKERFSLILESASTNQTSMYLCASSSHSSSGNTIYFGEGSWLTVV.